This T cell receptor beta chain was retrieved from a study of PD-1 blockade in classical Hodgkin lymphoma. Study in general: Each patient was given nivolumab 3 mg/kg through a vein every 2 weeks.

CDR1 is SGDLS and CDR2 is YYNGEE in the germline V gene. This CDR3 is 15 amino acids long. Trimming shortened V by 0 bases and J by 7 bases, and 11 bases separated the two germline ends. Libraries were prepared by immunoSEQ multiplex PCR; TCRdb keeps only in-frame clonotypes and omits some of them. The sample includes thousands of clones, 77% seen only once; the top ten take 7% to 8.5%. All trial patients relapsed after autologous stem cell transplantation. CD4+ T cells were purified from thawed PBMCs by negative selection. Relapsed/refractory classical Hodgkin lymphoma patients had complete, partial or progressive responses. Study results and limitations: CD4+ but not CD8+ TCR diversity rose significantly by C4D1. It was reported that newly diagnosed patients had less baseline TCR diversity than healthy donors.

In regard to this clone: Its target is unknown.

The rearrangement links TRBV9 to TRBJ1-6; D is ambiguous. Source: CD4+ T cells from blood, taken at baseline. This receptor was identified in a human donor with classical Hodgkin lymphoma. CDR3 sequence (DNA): TGTGCCAGCAGCGTAGACTCACGTACCAATTCACCCCTCCACTTT. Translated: CASSVDSRTNSPLHF.